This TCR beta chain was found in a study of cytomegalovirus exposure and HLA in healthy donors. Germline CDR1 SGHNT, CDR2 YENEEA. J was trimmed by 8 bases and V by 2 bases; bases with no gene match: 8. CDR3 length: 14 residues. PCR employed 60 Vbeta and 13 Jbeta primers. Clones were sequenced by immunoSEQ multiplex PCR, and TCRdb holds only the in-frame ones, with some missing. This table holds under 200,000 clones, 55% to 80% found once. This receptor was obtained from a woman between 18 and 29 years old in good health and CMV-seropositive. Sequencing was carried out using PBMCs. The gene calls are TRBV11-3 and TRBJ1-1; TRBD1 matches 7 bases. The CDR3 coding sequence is TGTGCCAGCAGCTTATCGGGACAGAGGGAGGAAGCTTTCTTT. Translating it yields CASSLSGQREEAFF. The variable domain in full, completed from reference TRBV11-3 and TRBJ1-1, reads EAGVVQSPRYKIIEKKQPVAFWCNPISGHNTLYWYLQNLGQGPELLIRYENEEAVDDSQLPKDRFSAERLKGVDSTLKIQPAELGDSAVYLCASSLSGQREEAFFGQGTRLTVV.